This TCR beta chain comes out of a study of control samples from healthy donors and cancer patients. Sequenced by immunoSEQ multiplex PCR; TCRdb stores in-frame clones only, minus some. The sample has 150,000 to 200,000 clones, 85% to 90% seen once. The length of the CDR3 is 13 residues. The V end lost 3 bases, the J end lost 7 bases, and 12 bases lay between the germline ends. CDR1 and CDR2 from the germline V gene are KGHSH and LQKENI. The chain couples TRBV18 to TRBJ1-1; tentative D call: TRBD1 (6 bases). The sequencing sample was made of blood. This clonotype originated in a man aged 25 to 40 in good health. For the CDR3, the DNA is TGTGCCAGCTCACCGGGGGCCCCACATGAAGCTTTCTTT. Its translation is CASSPGAPHEAFF.